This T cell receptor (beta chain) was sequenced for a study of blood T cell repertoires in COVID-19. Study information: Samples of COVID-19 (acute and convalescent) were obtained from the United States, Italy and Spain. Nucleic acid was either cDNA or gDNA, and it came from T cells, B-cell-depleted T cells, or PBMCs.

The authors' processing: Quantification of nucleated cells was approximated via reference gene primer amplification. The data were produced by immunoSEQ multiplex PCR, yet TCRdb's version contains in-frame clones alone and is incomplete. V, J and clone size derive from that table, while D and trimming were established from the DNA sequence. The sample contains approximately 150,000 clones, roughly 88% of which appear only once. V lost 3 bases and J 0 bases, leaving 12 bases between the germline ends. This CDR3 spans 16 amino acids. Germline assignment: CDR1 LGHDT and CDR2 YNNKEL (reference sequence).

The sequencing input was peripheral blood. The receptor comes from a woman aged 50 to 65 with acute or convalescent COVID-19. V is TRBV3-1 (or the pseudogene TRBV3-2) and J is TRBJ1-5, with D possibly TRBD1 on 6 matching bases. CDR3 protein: CASSHATGHSNQPQHF. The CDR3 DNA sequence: TGTGCCAGCAGCCACGCAACAGGGCATAGCAATCAGCCCCAGCATTTT.